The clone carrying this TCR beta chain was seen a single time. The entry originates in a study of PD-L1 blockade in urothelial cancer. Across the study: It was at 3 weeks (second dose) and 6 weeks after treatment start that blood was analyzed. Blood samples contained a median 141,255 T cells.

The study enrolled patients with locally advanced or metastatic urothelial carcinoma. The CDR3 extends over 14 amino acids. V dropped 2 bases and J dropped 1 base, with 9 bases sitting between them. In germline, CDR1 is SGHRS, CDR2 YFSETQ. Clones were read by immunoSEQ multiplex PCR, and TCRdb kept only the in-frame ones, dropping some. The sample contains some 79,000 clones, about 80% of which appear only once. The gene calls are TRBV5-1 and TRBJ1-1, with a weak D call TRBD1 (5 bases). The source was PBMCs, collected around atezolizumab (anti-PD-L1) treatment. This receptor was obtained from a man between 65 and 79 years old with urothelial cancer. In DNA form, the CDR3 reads TGCGCCAGCAGCTTTGACGGGGGGAACACTGAAGCTTTCTTT. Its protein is CASSFDGGNTEAFF. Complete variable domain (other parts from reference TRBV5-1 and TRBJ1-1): KAGVTQTPRYLIKTRGQQVTLSCSPISGHRSVSWYQQTPGQGLQFLFEYFSETQRNKGNFPGRFSGRQFSNSRSEMNVSTLELGDSALYLCASSFDGGNTEAFFGQGTRLTVV.